This T cell receptor beta chain was captured by sequencing in a study of OX40 agonist ivuxolimab in advanced cancers. Study information: Dose-escalation patients had hepatocellular carcinoma, melanoma, renal cell or head and neck cancer. Points from the study as a whole: Clonal expansion from baseline to week 6 occurred in both CD4+ and CD8+ T cells. In general, CD8+ T cells held more expanded clones than CD4+ did, on average.

Method: immunoSEQ multiplex PCR; TCRdb's copy keeps in-frame clones and lacks some. The data contain around 69,000 clones, around 87% of them singletons. The CDR3 covers 18 residues. V lost 2 bases and J lost 6; bases outside the gene matches: 18. CDR1 is MGHDK, CDR2 SYGVNS, per germline. Regarding this clone: The target antigen is unknown.

The sequence was collected from an adult with an advanced solid tumor such as melanoma, head and neck, liver or kidney cancer. Sequences were derived from CD4+ or CD8+ T cells sorted from blood, sampled in a trial of the OX40 agonist ivuxolimab. The genes are TRBV25-1 and TRBJ1-2; 7 bases fit TRBD1. CDR3 protein: CASSERQMVIGTADGYTF. The CDR3 DNA follows: TGTGCCAGCAGTGAAAGGCAAATGGTGATCGGGACAGCGGATGGCTACACCTTC.